This TCR beta chain is drawn from a study of metastatic and nonmetastatic thyroid tumors (dated by TCRdb to about 2020). With regard to the full study: Repertoires were compared across peripheral blood and tumor or nodule tissue samples from malignant and benign thyroid patients.

Study-wide conclusions, independent of this receptor: In both blood and tumor samples, TCR beta diversity was reported to be significantly higher in malignant tumors than in benign nodules.

CDR1 is given as MNHNS and CDR2 as SASEGT, both from the germline V gene. The CDR3 sequence holds 14 residues, the cysteine and phenylalanine included. Just CDR3 DNA is preserved here, 42 bases in frame from base 1. About this clone itself: The antigen it binds to is not known. The germline gene is not matched at one end of the junction; a read error may be the cause.

Libraries were built with PCR. The sequencing machine was an Illumina HiSeq 4000. The TCR beta-chain CDR3 region of each patient was profiled by high-throughput sequencing. The study's processing was this. The researchers built a classifier to tell apart papillary thyroid cancer patients with distant metastasis, based on CDR3 differences among clinicopathological groups. Repertoire diversity was assessed with the Shannon index, and tumor-blood repertoire similarity with the Morisita-Horn index. The public reads were run again by TCRdb, first through fastp at Q25 and then through MiXCR, and only productive beta chains were kept. These V and J calls derive from TCRdb rather than the authors' analysis. The sample table contains more than 10,000 clones; only one count was recorded for about 32% of them. The ten largest make up approximately 15% of the sample. Before undergoing thyroid surgery, none of the patients had been given any kind of treatment. Using T-cell receptor beta sequencing, the study looked back at clinical samples from patients collected from about 2011 to 2018.

Recombination joined TRBV6-1 with TRBJ1-1; the D gene is perhaps TRBD1, from 5 matching bases. The clonotype comes from a male donor with papillary thyroid cancer or a benign thyroid nodule (not recorded which). Some clones in this sample may be carry-over from other donors' samples. Sequenced sample: tumor tissue. The nucleotides are TGTGCAAGCAGGGAACAGCCCATGAACACTGAAGCTTTCTTT. Its amino acids are CASREQPMNTEAFF.